This entry lists 20 T cell receptor beta chains sequenced from one sample in a study of blood T cell repertoires in COVID-19. Profiling relied on immunoSEQ multiplex PCR, and the TCRdb table lists in-frame clones only, not all of them. The sample consists of roughly 240,000 clones, 70% to 90% of them appearing once. The material sequenced was peripheral blood. The source is a woman in her twenties or thirties who had recovered from COVID-19.

This chain's CDR3 is CATSRVTPNEQFF. In DNA form, the CDR3 reads TGTGCCACCAGCAGAGTGACTCCAAATGAGCAGTTCTTC. The V and J genes are TRBV15 and TRBJ2-1; no clear D gene. With 1 base removed from V and 7 bases from J, the gap between germline ends came to 8 bases. The CDR3 is 13 residues long. Germline values: CDR1 LNHNV, CDR2 YYDKDF (reference sequence).

This clone is a singleton in its sample. The rearrangement joins TRBV5-1 to TRBJ2-1, with 15 bases identical to TRBD2. The CDR3 loop spans 15 amino acids. Losses at the gene ends were 3 bases for V and 8 bases for J; bases not matched to a gene: 3. The germline CDR1 and CDR2 sequences are SGHRS and YFSETQ. The CDR3 bases are TGCGCCAGCAGCTGGACTAGCGGGGGGGCATATGAGCAGTTCTTC. As protein: CASSWTSGGAYEQFF.

This chain uses TRBV2 with TRBJ1-2, with D unclear. Germline lookup yields CDR1 SNHLY and CDR2 FYNNEI. Trimming left V 10 bases short and J 2 bases short, with 11 bases between. This CDR3 is 12 amino acids long. CDR3 DNA: TGTGCCAAGAGGGAGATAAACTATGGCTACACCTTC. Amino acid sequence: CAKREINYGYTF.

This clone is a singleton in its sample. The rearrangement links TRBV19 to TRBJ1-2, with 7 bases identical to TRBD1. The CDR3 covers 15 residues. CDR1 is LNHDA and CDR2 is SQIVND in the germline V gene (reference sequence). Losses at the gene ends were 5 bases for V and 5 bases for J; bases not matched to a gene: 11. The CDR3 coding sequence is TGTGCCAGTAGTCCCAACAGGGGCCGCCGGTATGGCTACACCTTC. Its protein is CASSPNRGRRYGYTF.

The chain employs TRBV3-1 (or the pseudogene TRBV3-2) and TRBJ2-7; D is uncertain. The V gene lost 1 base and the J gene lost 4 bases, with 8 bases spanning the gap. Germline V gene lookup returns CDR1 LGHDT and CDR2 YNNKEL (reference sequence). There are 13 residues in the CDR3. The CDR3 is CASSQVPHYEQYF. The CDR3 DNA reads TGTGCCAGCAGCCAAGTTCCACATTACGAGCAGTACTTC.

This clone has a handful of counts. The CDR3 bases are TGTGCCAGCAGATCTAATACAGGGGCGAAGTTCTTC. As protein: CASRSNTGAKFF. The rearrangement joins TRBV7-3 to TRBJ2-1; TRBD1 matches 7 bases. V was pared by 6 bases and J by 14 bases, with 10 bases of the junction left unmatched. CDR1 and CDR2 (germline): SGHTA, FQGTGA. The CDR3 sequence is 12 residues long.

The chain recombines TRBV27 with TRBJ2-5; D may be TRBD2 (5 bases). Deletions cut 6 bases from V and 4 bases from J, with 15 bases between. The CDR3 runs 14 residues. Germline assignment: CDR1 MNHEY and CDR2 SMNVEV (reference sequence). The CDR3 region is CASSRKMSGETQYF. In nucleotides, the CDR3 is TGTGCCAGCAGCAGAAAGATGAGCGGAGAGACCCAGTACTTC.

CDR3 nucleotides: TGTGCCAGCAGTTACACCCGGACAGGGGGCCAAGAGACCCAGTACTTC. This gives the protein CASSYTRTGGQETQYF. The rearrangement links TRBV6-5 to TRBJ2-5, with 10 bases aligning to TRBD1. Germline V gene data show CDR1 as MNHEY and CDR2 as SVGAGI. The CDR3 is 16 residues long. The V segment lost 2 bases and the J segment 1 base; nucleotides outside the gene matches: 4.

The V gene is TRBV5-6, the J gene TRBJ2-3; 11 nucleotides line up with TRBD2. Germline V gene lookup returns CDR1 SGHDT and CDR2 YYEEEE. The CDR3 consists of 16 residues. V lost 4 bases to trimming and J lost 3 bases; unmatched junction nucleotides: 7. The CDR3 protein is CASSGSGTSGTDTQYF. The CDR3 DNA reads TGTGCCAGCAGCGGGTCCGGGACTAGCGGTACAGATACGCAGTATTTT.

This CDR3 is CASSQDATGGTDTQYF. CDR3 nucleotides: TGCGCCAGCAGCCAAGATGCCACAGGGGGCACAGATACGCAGTATTTT. V and J are TRBV4-1 and TRBJ2-3; 7 nucleotides agree with TRBD1. V shed 0 bases and J 1 base; nucleotides not matched to a gene: 4. The CDR3 has 16 residues. Germline CDR1 is MGHRA and CDR2 is YSYEKL.

The chain recombines TRBV7-9 with TRBJ2-3; D is ambiguous. V gave up 4 bases and J gave up 0 bases, with 11 bases separating them. The CDR3 is 15 residues long. The germline V gene has CDR1 SEHNR and CDR2 FQNEAQ (reference sequence). CDR3 region: CASSSAASSTDTQYF. The CDR3 DNA follows: TGTGCCAGCAGCTCCGCTGCCAGTAGCACAGATACGCAGTATTTT.

The chain combines TRBV18 with TRBJ2-1, with 14 bases that match TRBD2. This CDR3 is built from 20 residues. Germline-derived CDR1 and CDR2 are KGHSH and LQKENI. V shed 3 bases and J 7 bases; nucleotides not matched to a gene: 17. CDR3 sequence reads: CASSPGRLAGGASMSNEQFF. The CDR3 coding sequence is TGTGCCAGCTCACCGGGACGACTAGCGGGGGGGGCCTCGATGTCGAATGAGCAGTTCTTC.

The V and J genes are TRBV18 and TRBJ1-1, with D perhaps TRBD1 (6 bases). This CDR3 is built from 11 residues. Germline CDR1 KGHSH, CDR2 LQKENI. Trimming pared 4 bases from V and 8 bases from J, leaving 8 bases between. CDR3 sequence (DNA): TGTGCCAGCTCACAAGGGACAGAAGCTTTCTTT. This sequence encodes CASSQGTEAFF.

The chain carries TRBV6-5 and TRBJ1-2, with 9 bases that match TRBD1. The CDR3 extends over 11 amino acids. Unmatched junction bases numbered 4, after V lost 11 bases and J lost 6 bases. CDR1 MNHEY and CDR2 SVGAGI come from the germline V gene. In nucleotides, the CDR3 is TGTGCCGTTTGGACAGGGGATGGCTACACCTTC. This codes for CAVWTGDGYTF.

This rearrangement joins TRBV7-6 to TRBJ1-2; D is ambiguous. This CDR3 has 15 amino acids. Germline V CDR1 and CDR2: SGHVS, FNYEAQ. Between the trimmed V and J ends, which lost 3 bases and 4 bases, there was a span of 15 bases. DNA of the CDR3: TGTGCCAGCAGCTTTGCCCCAGAGGGCGGCTATGGCTACACCTTC. Encoded protein: CASSFAPEGGYGYTF. Looking up the rest from reference TRBV7-6 and TRBJ1-2 gives the full variable domain: GAGVSQSPRYKVTKRGQDVALRCDPISGHVSLYWYRQALGQGPEFLTYFNYEAQQDKSGLPNDRFSAERPEGSISTLTIQRTEQRDSAMYRCASSFAPEGGYGYTFGSGTRLTVV.

DNA for the CDR3: TGTGCCAGCACCCGCAGAGGCGGGGGAGGTGAAAAACTGTTTTTT. As protein: CASTRRGGGGEKLFF. The rearrangement uses TRBV6-5 and TRBJ1-4; perhaps TRBD1 as D (5 bases). The CDR3 consists of 15 residues. Germline CDR1 reads MNHEY; CDR2 reads SVGAGI. V was trimmed by 7 bases and J by 7 bases, leaving 19 bases between them.

This chain joins TRBV4-1 and TRBJ2-3; 8 nucleotides line up with TRBD2. Trimming at V came to 4 bases and at J to 3 bases, leaving 3 bases not matched to a gene. Germline CDR1 is MGHRA and CDR2 is YSYEKL. The CDR3 extends over 14 amino acids. Here the CDR3 reads CASSLGGATDTQYF. The CDR3 DNA reads as TGCGCCAGCAGCCTCGGGGGGGCAACAGATACGCAGTATTTT.

The gene calls are TRBV20-1 and TRBJ1-5, with TRBD1 identical over 7 bases. The CDR3 covers 15 residues. Germline CDR1 is DFQATT and CDR2 is SNEGSKA (reference sequence). The trim removed 3 bases at V and 0 bases at J, leaving 5 bases unmatched. The CDR3 reads CSASFGTDSNQPQHF. DNA of the CDR3: TGCAGTGCTAGTTTTGGGACAGATAGCAATCAGCCCCAGCATTTT.

The chain is built from TRBV5-1 and TRBJ2-7, with D possibly matching TRBD2 (6 bases). Germline assignment: CDR1 SGHRS and CDR2 YFSETQ. V lost 0 bases, J lost 2 bases, and 12 bases lay in between. The CDR3 sequence is 15 residues long. CDR3 sequence: CASSLEAGLTYEQYF. DNA of the CDR3: TGCGCCAGCAGCTTGGAGGCGGGGTTAACCTACGAGCAGTACTTC.

This chain connects TRBV6-6 to TRBJ1-2, with D tentatively TRBD1 (6 bases). Germline V lookup: CDR1 MNHNY, CDR2 SVGAGI (reference sequence). V gave up 5 bases and J gave up 2 bases, with 12 bases separating them. The CDR3 runs to 14 residues. This CDR3 reads CASSGQIVNYGYTF. The CDR3 nucleotides are TGTGCCAGCAGTGGACAGATAGTCAACTATGGCTACACCTTC.